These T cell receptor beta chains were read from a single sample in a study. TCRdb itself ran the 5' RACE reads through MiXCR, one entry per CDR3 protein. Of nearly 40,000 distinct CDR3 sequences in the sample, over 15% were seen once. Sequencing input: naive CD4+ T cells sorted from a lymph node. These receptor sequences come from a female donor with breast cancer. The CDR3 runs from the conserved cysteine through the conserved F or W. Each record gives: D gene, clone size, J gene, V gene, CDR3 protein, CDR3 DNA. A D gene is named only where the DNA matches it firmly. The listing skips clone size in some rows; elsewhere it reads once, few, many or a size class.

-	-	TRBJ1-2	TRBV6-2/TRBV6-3	CASSPPGMGYGYTF	TGTGCCAGCAGCCCTCCAGGGATGGGCTATGGCTACACCTTC
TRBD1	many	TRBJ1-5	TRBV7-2	CASSSGTGHQPQHF	TGTGCCAGCAGCTCCGGGACAGGGCATCAGCCCCAGCATTTT
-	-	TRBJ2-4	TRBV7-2	CASSSTQVDIQYF	TGTGCCAGCAGCTCTACCCAGGTTGACATTCAGTACTTC
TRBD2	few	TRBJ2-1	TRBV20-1	CSAGTSGRAGNEQFF	TGCAGTGCTGGGACTAGCGGGAGAGCGGGGAATGAGCAGTTCTTC
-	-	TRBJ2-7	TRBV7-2	CASSSTGLYEQYF	TGTGCCAGCAGCTCGACGGGATTATACGAGCAGTACTTC
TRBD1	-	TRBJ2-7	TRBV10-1	CASSEGTGGSYEQYF	TGCGCCAGCAGTGAAGGGACAGGGGGCTCATACGAGCAGTACTTC
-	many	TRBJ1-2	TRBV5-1	CASSLFSYAPGGYTF	TGCGCCAGCAGCTTGTTTAGTTACGCACCTGGCGGCTACACCTTC
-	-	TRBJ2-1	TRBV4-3	CASSQAGDEQFF	TGCGCCAGCAGCCAGGCAGGCGATGAGCAGTTCTTC
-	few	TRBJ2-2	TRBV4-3	CASSQELGTQNTGELFF	TGCGCCAGCAGCCAAGAGCTCGGGACACAGAACACCGGGGAGCTGTTTTTT
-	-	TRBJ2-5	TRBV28	CASSLYYGIGETQYF	TGTGCCAGCAGTTTATATTACGGGATAGGCGAGACCCAGTACTTC
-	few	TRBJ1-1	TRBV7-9	CASSLEGGAVEAFF	TGTGCCAGCAGCTTAGAAGGGGGTGCCGTGGAAGCTTTCTTT
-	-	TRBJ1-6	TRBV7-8	CASSLVPGPGVTLHF	TGTGCCAGCAGCTTAGTGCCAGGGCCGGGGGTGACCCTCCACTTT
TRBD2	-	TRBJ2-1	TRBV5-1	CASSLRLAGKSSYNEQFF	TGCGCCAGCAGCTTGAGACTAGCGGGAAAAAGCTCCTACAATGAGCAGTTCTTC
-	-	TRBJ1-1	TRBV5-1	CASSLTPLADTEAFF	TGCGCCAGCAGCTTGACCCCTCTTGCGGACACTGAAGCTTTCTTT
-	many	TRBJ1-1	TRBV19	CASSHLQGGEAFF	TGTGCCAGTAGCCACTTGCAGGGAGGTGAAGCTTTCTTT
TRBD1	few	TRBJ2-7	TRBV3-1	CASSFRTGGLYEQYF	TGTGCCAGCAGCTTTCGGACAGGGGGTCTGTACGAGCAGTACTTC
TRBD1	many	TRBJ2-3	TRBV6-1	CASSQQGSDTQYF	TGTGCCAGCAGTCAACAGGGGTCAGATACGCAGTATTTT
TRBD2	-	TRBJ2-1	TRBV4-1	CASSPSRESSYNEQFF	TGCGCCAGCAGCCCGTCGCGGGAGAGCTCCTACAATGAGCAGTTCTTC
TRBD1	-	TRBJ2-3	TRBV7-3	CASSLGQGVTDTQYF	TGTGCCAGCAGCTTAGGGCAGGGGGTCACAGATACGCAGTATTTT
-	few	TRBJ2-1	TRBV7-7	CASTPGGYNEQFF	TGTGCTAGCACCCCCGGTGGGTACAATGAGCAGTTCTTC
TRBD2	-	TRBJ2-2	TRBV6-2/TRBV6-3	CASRKLAGPTGELFF	TGTGCCAGCAGAAAGCTAGCGGGCCCCACCGGGGAGCTGTTTTTT
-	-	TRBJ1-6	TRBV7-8	CASSLTGTSFYGDSPLHF	TGTGCCAGCAGCTTAACAGGGACGAGTTTTTATGGGGATTCACCCCTCCACTTT
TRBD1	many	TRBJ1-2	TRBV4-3	CASSQALQGAGGYTF	TGCGCCAGCAGCCAAGCGCTACAGGGGGCAGGAGGCTACACCTTC
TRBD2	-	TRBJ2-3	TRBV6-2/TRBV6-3	CASTHPGTSGRNTQYF	TGTGCCAGCACCCACCCCGGGACTAGCGGGAGGAATACGCAGTATTTT
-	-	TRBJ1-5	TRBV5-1	CASSVGVIGNQPQHF	TGCGCCAGCAGTGTGGGAGTGATCGGCAATCAGCCCCAGCATTTT
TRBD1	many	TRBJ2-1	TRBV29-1	CSANPWDRTYNEQFF	TGCAGCGCCAACCCGTGGGACAGAACCTACAATGAGCAGTTCTTC
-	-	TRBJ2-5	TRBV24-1	CATSSNIFGKETQYF	TGTGCCACCAGTTCCAATATTTTCGGGAAAGAGACCCAGTACTTC
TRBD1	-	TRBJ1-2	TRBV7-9	CASSLGGTGDYGYIF	TGTGCCAGCAGCTTAGGAGGGACAGGGGATTATGGCTACATCTTC
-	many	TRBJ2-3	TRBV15	CATSRPDTDTQYF	TGTGCCACCAGCAGGCCCGACACAGATACGCAGTATTTT
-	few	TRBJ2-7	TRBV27	CARGEAYEQYF	TGTGCCAGGGGAGAAGCCTACGAGCAGTACTTC
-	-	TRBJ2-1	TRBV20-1	CSARPGGVGSDNEQFF	TGCAGTGCTAGGCCAGGAGGGGTTGGGTCCGACAATGAGCAGTTCTTC
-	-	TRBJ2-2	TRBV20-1	CSARPEGLVTGELFF	TGCAGTGCTAGACCCGAGGGGCTAGTTACCGGGGAGCTGTTTTTT
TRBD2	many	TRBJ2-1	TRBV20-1	CSARVSGTSAPTSRNEQFF	TGCAGTGCTAGAGTCTCCGGGACTAGCGCGCCAACCTCTCGGAATGAGCAGTTCTTC
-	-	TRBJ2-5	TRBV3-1	CASSQDRGQGTETQYF	TGTGCCAGCAGCCAAGATCGAGGGCAGGGTACCGAGACCCAGTACTTC
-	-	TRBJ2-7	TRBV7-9	CASGPIPGPSSEQYF	TGTGCCAGCGGCCCTATACCGGGACCCTCCTCTGAGCAGTACTTC